Shown below are 10 T cell receptor beta chains from a single sample sequenced in a study of blood T cells in healthy people across ages (dated by TCRdb to between 2015 and 2017). The library was prepared using 5' RACE. The listed sequencing device is Illumina HiSeq 2500. A second PCR of roughly 6 to 11 cycles was run with a J-beta primer mix and a sample-barcoded 5' primer. TCRdb reanalyzed the raw reads on its own, using fastp at Q25 for trimming and MiXCR for clone calling, and kept in-frame beta chains. Under each unique CDR3 protein, matching rows form one entry showing the most common genes and DNA. Within this sample are some 1.1 million distinct CDR3 sequences, with less than 45% of them counted one time only. Together, the top ten hold roughly 14% of the sample. The source material was blood. Every receptor here comes from a man younger than 35 in good health.

There are a few counts of this clonotype. This chain links TRBV7-9 with TRBJ2-1, with 8 bases lining up with TRBD2. J gave up 6 bases and V 5 bases, and 9 bases lay outside the gene matches. The germline V gene encodes CDR1 SEHNR and CDR2 FQNEAQ (reference sequence). CDR3 size: 15 residues. CDR3 sequence: CASSNSGGPSNEQFF. As DNA, the CDR3 is TGTGCCAGCAGCAACTCGGGGGGGCCCAGCAATGAGCAGTTCTTC.

The chain joins TRBV6-2 or TRBV6-3 to TRBJ2-1; tentatively, D is TRBD2 (6 bases). The CDR3 extends over 16 amino acids. V gave up 6 bases and J gave up 0 bases, with 15 bases separating them. In germline, CDR1 is MNHEY, CDR2 SVGEGT. This CDR3 is CASRQGLQSSYNEQFF. The CDR3 DNA sequence: TGTGCCAGCAGGCAGGGACTTCAAAGCTCCTACAATGAGCAGTTCTTC.

This chain joins TRBV25-1 and TRBJ2-1, with unresolved D. The CDR3 covers 13 residues. Germline lookup yields CDR1 MGHDK and CDR2 SYGVNS. Deletions cut 8 bases from V and 6 bases from J, with 14 bases between. CDR3 in amino acids: CASELDAANEQFF. CDR3 DNA: TGTGCCAGCGAGTTGGACGCAGCCAATGAGCAGTTCTTC.

This clonotype was counted many times. The chain uses TRBV6-6 and TRBJ1-4; D gene ambiguous. The germline CDR1 and CDR2 sequences are MNHNY and SVGAGI (reference sequence). V was cut by 0 bases and J by 8 bases, with 1 base left in between. The CDR3 totals 11 residues. This chain's CDR3 is CASSYSEKLFF. CDR3 nucleotides: TGTGCCAGCAGTTACTCGGAAAAACTGTTTTTT.

This clonotype occurred a few times. The V gene is TRBV6-5, the J gene TRBJ2-5; 10 positions agree with TRBD2. Trimming removed 0 bases from V and 5 bases from J; junction bases left unmatched: 3. This CDR3 region has 15 residues. Looked up from germline, CDR1 is MNHEY and CDR2 is SVGAGI. CDR3 sequence reads: CASSYSGLAWETQYF. Here the CDR3 DNA reads TGTGCCAGCAGTTACTCGGGACTAGCGTGGGAGACCCAGTACTTC.

The chain employs TRBV2 and TRBJ2-3, with unresolved D. The germline gives CDR1 SNHLY, CDR2 FYNNEI. Trimming removed 4 bases at V and 2 bases at J, with 10 bases between. The CDR3 is 14 residues long. CDR3 in amino acids: CASSAMRTTDTQYF. CDR3 bases: TGTGCCAGCAGTGCCATGCGGACCACAGATACGCAGTATTTT.

This chain connects TRBV5-1 to TRBJ1-2, with D possibly TRBD1 on 5 matching bases. Trimming stripped 4 bases from V and 0 bases from J, with 22 bases between. CDR3 length equals 18 residues. Germline CDR1 is SGHRS and CDR2 is YFSETQ. The CDR3 nucleotides read TGCGCCAGCAGCCTTGGCCCAACCGACAGTCCACCTAACTATGGCTACACCTTC. It codes for CASSLGPTDSPPNYGYTF.

V and J are TRBV10-3 and TRBJ2-2, with TRBD2 matching 7 bases. Germline CDR1 is ENHRY and CDR2 is SYGVKD. Trimming took 6 bases from V and 3 from J; bases not matched to a gene: 7. The CDR3 sequence is 15 residues long. The CDR3 reads CAIRMGGIDTGELFF. DNA of the CDR3: TGTGCCATCAGGATGGGAGGGATTGACACCGGGGAGCTGTTTTTT.

About this clonotype: One end of the junction does not line up with germline, which may come from a read error. The J gene is TRBJ2-3, the V gene TRBV30; 10 positions agree with TRBD2. Germline CDR1 and CDR2: GTSNPN and SVGIG (reference sequence). The CDR3 sequence is 15 residues long. The DNA of the CDR3 is TGTGCCTGGAGGGGTCTAGCGGGGGAGCCAGATGCGCAGTATTTT. Translation: CAWRGLAGEPDAQYF.

CDR3 nucleotide sequence: TGCGCCAGCAGCCGGACGACTAGCGTGCTCTCCTACGAGCAGTACTTC. This encodes CASSRTTSVLSYEQYF. This chain uses TRBV5-1 with TRBJ2-7, with 8 positions matching TRBD2. Germline V gene sequence: CDR1 SGHRS, CDR2 YFSETQ. The trim removed 4 bases at V and 0 bases at J, leaving 9 bases unmatched. The CDR3 has 16 amino acids.